Sequencing of this T cell receptor (beta chain) was carried out in a study of blood T cell repertoires in COVID-19. Whole-study context: COVID-19 samples from acute and convalescent phases originated in the United States, Italy and Spain. The analysed material was cDNA or gDNA that came from T cells, B-cell-depleted T cells, or PBMCs.

There are 17 residues in the CDR3. V shed 3 bases, J shed 4 bases, and the junction held 15 bases outside the gene matches. CDR1 MNHEY and CDR2 SMNVEV come from the germline V gene (reference sequence). Only in-frame clones appear in the TCRdb table, and some are missing; sequencing was by immunoSEQ multiplex PCR. The sample lists about 180,000 clones, 89% occurring once. The clonotype comes from a man aged 18-30 years who had recovered from COVID-19. This chain links TRBV27 with TRBJ2-7; 7 nucleotides agree with TRBD2. Sequencing was done on a sample of peripheral blood. CDR3 sequence: CASSFPLDGRSPYEQYF. CDR3 DNA: TGTGCCAGCAGTTTTCCCCTGGACGGGAGGTCCCCTTACGAGCAGTACTTC.